This T cell receptor (beta chain) was obtained from a study of T cell repertoires in cytomegalovirus infection. Trimming took off 3 bases at V and 1 base at J, with 18 bases between the two ends. The CDR3 spans 17 residues. CDR1 is SGHVS and CDR2 is FNYEAQ in the germline V gene. From the reads, TCRdb called clonotypes with MiXCR, one entry per CDR3 protein. Of more than 150,000 distinct CDR3 sequences in the sample, approximately 17% were seen once. The receptor's source is a human donor in good health (CMV status not recorded). Some clones in this sample may be carry-over from other donors' samples. The chain employs TRBV7-6 and TRBJ2-5; D unclear. Sequencing was done on a sample of CD8+ T cells from PBMCs. Written as DNA, the CDR3 is TGTGCCAGCAGCTTTTTGTCCCCCCAGGAATTCCAAGAGACCCAGTACTTC. Protein: CASSFLSPQEFQETQYF.